The TCR beta chain under discussion was sequenced for a study of beta chain features in type 1 diabetes. The whole isolated RNA underwent reverse transcription, so sequencing captured expressed TCRB transcripts. The method was immunoSEQ multiplex PCR; TCRdb's version includes in-frame clones alone and lacks a portion of them. The profile shows 680,000 or so clones, 15% of them singletons. The CDR3 extends over 15 amino acids. The germline gives CDR1 SGHTA, CDR2 FQGNSA. Deletions cut 1 base from V and 6 bases from J, with 13 bases between. Blood was drawn once from each donor into heparinised tubes. The draws averaged about 120 mL. Points from the study as a whole: There was a moderate but significant shortening of TCRB CDR3s in all four CD4+ subsets of Type 1 diabetes patients.

Remarks on this clone: Its antigen is undetermined.

The sequenced sample consisted of naive CD4+ T cells from blood. The chain carries TRBV7-2 and TRBJ1-5; a weak D match, TRBD1 (6 bases). This sequence originates from a man between 18 and 35 years old in good health. The CDR3: CASSLGGRGGQPQHF. CDR3 nucleotides: TGTGCCAGCAGCTTAGGAGGCAGGGGCGGTCAGCCCCAGCATTTT.